This T cell receptor (beta chain) was recovered during a study of T-cell reconstitution after alpha-beta-depleted transplantation in children. This clonotype has a handful of counts. Germline V gene data show CDR1 as SGDLS and CDR2 as YYNGEE. This CDR3 spans 14 amino acids. V gave up 0 bases and J gave up 2 bases, with 9 bases separating them. Unique molecular identifiers featured in how the TCRbeta library was prepared. TCRdb redid the calling of the PCR reads with MiXCR, one entry per CDR3 protein. Of 450,000 to 500,000 distinct CDR3 sequences in the sample, roughly an eighth were seen once. The V gene is TRBV9, the J gene TRBJ2-7; D not resolved. The sample was PBMCs from the stem cell graft donor, taken from the stem cell graft. The sequence was collected from a human donor who donated a stem cell graft to a child with combined immunodeficiency. DNA of the CDR3: TGTGCCAGCAGCGTAGGTCTAGGACCCTACGAGCAGTACTTC. It translates to CASSVGLGPYEQYF.